This entry is about one T cell receptor (beta chain). Its antigen is unknown. Method: immunoSEQ multiplex PCR; TCRdb's copy keeps in-frame clones and lacks some. This table holds more than 140,000 clones, about 87% found once. This specimen comes from a study of T cell responses to AZD1222 COVID-19 vaccine. Germline-derived CDR1 and CDR2 are SEHNR and FQNEAQ (reference sequence). Losses at the gene ends were 5 bases for V and 5 bases for J; bases not matched to a gene: 10. CDR3 length: 17 amino acids. Study-level findings and limits: Researchers report vaccine-associated CD4 TCRs spanning spike, with dominance at 160-218 and 743-854. Two doses of AZD1222 preceded a rise in Spike-specific TCR breadth and depth.

The chain uses TRBV7-9 and TRBJ2-2, with TRBD2 identical over 11 bases. Material: peripheral blood, obtained on day 0 of MenACWY control vaccination. The sequence was obtained from an adult in good health. In DNA form, the CDR3 reads TGTGCCAGCAGCGATCCCTCCGGGACTAGCGGAACCGGGGAGCTGTTTTTT. This encodes CASSDPSGTSGTGELFF. The entire variable domain, with the rest obtained from reference TRBV7-9 and TRBJ2-2, is as follows: DTGVSQNPRHKITKRGQNVTFRCDPISEHNRLYWYRQTLGQGPEFLTYFQNEAQLEKSRLLSDRFSAERPKGSFSTLEIQRTEQGDSAMYLCASSDPSGTSGTGELFFGEGSRLTVL.